This T cell receptor beta chain derives from a study of siplizumab effects on memory and regulatory T cells. Study-level points and caveats: Memory T cells appeared less diverse than naive cells, which seemed to contribute substantially to alloresponse.

Germline-derived CDR1 and CDR2 are MGHRA and YSYEKL. This CDR3 contains 14 residues. With 3 bases removed from V and 4 bases from J, the gap between germline ends came to 12 bases. Around 100,000 TCR templates per sample were sequenced. Only in-frame clones appear in the TCRdb table, and some are missing; sequencing was by immunoSEQ multiplex PCR. The profile covers around 77,000 clones, with more than 80% appearing a single time and 25% to 35% taken by the ten largest. Notes on this clone: Its antigen is still unknown.

The chain joins TRBV4-1 to TRBJ1-2, with D tentatively TRBD1 (5 bases). Sequenced input: CD8+ T cells sorted from blood. The receptor's source is a human donor in good health. The CDR3 here is CASSHAGTPYGYTF. Here the CDR3 DNA reads TGCGCCAGCAGCCATGCCGGGACCCCCTATGGCTACACCTTC.